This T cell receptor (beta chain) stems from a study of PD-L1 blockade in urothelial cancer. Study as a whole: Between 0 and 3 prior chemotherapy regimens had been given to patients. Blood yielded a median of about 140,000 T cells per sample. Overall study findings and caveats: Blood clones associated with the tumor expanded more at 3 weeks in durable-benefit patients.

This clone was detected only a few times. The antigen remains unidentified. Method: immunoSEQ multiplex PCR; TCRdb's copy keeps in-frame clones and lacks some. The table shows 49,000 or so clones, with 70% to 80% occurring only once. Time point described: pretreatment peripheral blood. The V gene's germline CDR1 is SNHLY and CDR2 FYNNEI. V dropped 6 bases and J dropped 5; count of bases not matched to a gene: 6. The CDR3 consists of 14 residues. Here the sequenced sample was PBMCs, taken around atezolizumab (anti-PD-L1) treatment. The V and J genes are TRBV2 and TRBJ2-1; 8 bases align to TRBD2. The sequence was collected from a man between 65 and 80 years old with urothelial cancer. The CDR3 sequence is CASRGIAGHNEQFF. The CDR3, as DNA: TGTGCCAGCAGAGGAATAGCGGGACACAATGAGCAGTTCTTC.